This is a list of T cell receptor beta chains from one sample in a study of shared clonotypes between healthy human individuals. Data came from immunoSEQ multiplex PCR; TCRdb stores just in-frame clones and leaves some out. The sample lists 2 million to 2.5 million clones, around 95% seen once, with around 0.13% in the top ten. Specimen: naive CD4+ T cells sorted from blood. Source of these receptors: a man between 18 and 29 years old in good health. CDR3s include the opening cysteine and the closing phenylalanine or tryptophan. D genes are given only for firm matches. Not all rows give a size; the values are once, few, many and, for expanded clones, a class.

d_gene	abundance	v_gene	j_gene	CDR3aa	CDR3nt
-	-	TRBV5-1	TRBJ2-7	CASSGRSGAYEQYF	TGCGCCAGCAGCGGGCGGTCGGGGGCATACGAGCAGTACTTC
TRBD1	-	TRBV28	TRBJ2-5	CASSPAGTGGGQETQYF	TGTGCCAGCAGCCCCGCCGGGACAGGGGGCGGGCAAGAGACCCAGTACTTC
-	-	TRBV6-1	TRBJ2-7	CAGGGVSYEQYF	TGTGCCGGAGGAGGAGTCTCCTACGAGCAGTACTTC
TRBD2	-	TRBV2	TRBJ2-3	CASSEKASGGDTQYF	TGTGCCAGCAGTGAAAAGGCTAGCGGGGGAGATACGCAGTATTTT
-	-	TRBV11-2	TRBJ2-3	CASSISPFGEDTQYF	TGTGCCAGCAGCATCTCCCCCTTTGGGGAGGATACGCAGTATTTT
-	-	TRBV19	TRBJ2-3	CASSIGTVGTDTQYF	TGTGCCAGTAGTATAGGGACGGTGGGTACAGATACGCAGTATTTT
-	-	TRBV21-1	TRBJ1-5	CASSAQQGVGGNQPQHF	TGTGCCAGCAGCGCGCAACAGGGGGTCGGGGGCAATCAGCCCCAGCATTTT
-	-	TRBV5-4	TRBJ2-3	CASSKNTDTQYF	TGTGCCAGCAGCAAAAACACAGATACGCAGTATTTT
-	-	TRBV10-3	TRBJ2-3	CAISPGGSADTQYF	TGTGCCATCAGTCCCGGAGGGAGCGCAGATACGCAGTATTTT
-	-	TRBV6-1	TRBJ2-7	CASSERGRAEQYF	TGTGCCAGCAGTGAACGCGGTAGGGCCGAGCAGTACTTC
-	-	TRBV19	TRBJ1-1	CASSISARAATEAFF	TGTGCCAGTAGTATAAGTGCCAGGGCCGCCACTGAAGCTTTCTTT
-	-	TRBV5-1	TRBJ2-4	CASSWAVAKNIQYF	TGCGCCAGCAGCTGGGCAGTAGCCAAAAACATTCAGTACTTC
-	-	TRBV5-8	TRBJ1-5	CASSLEYSNQPQHF	TGTGCCAGCAGCTTGGAGTATAGCAATCAGCCCCAGCATTTT
-	-	TRBV2	TRBJ1-2	CASSRRAAYGYTF	TGTGCCAGCAGTCGCAGGGCCGCCTATGGCTACACCTTC
-	-	TRBV10-3	TRBJ2-3	CAIRGRQGDTQYF	TGTGCCATCAGGGGGCGGCAGGGGGATACGCAGTATTTT
-	once	TRBV6-5	TRBJ2-7	CASSYGAGAIYEQYF	TGTGCCAGCAGTTACGGGGCGGGGGCTATTTACGAGCAGTACTTC
TRBD2	-	TRBV7-9	TRBJ2-3	CASSLASGMTDTQYF	TGTGCCAGCAGCTTAGCTAGCGGGATGACAGATACGCAGTATTTT
TRBD2	-	TRBV7-2	TRBJ2-1	CASSPGLAGWNEQFF	TGTGCCAGCAGCCCTGGACTAGCGGGCTGGAATGAGCAGTTCTTC
TRBD1	-	TRBV9	TRBJ2-7	CASSVGGQIYEQYF	TGTGCCAGCAGCGTAGGGGGACAGATCTACGAGCAGTACTTC
-	-	TRBV20-1	TRBJ1-2	CSARFRRGYTF	TGCAGTGCTAGATTTAGGCGTGGCTACACCTTC
TRBD2	-	TRBV5-1	TRBJ2-3	CASSYTSGGTTDTQYF	TGCGCCAGCAGTTACACTAGCGGGGGGACCACAGATACGCAGTATTTT
-	-	TRBV5-1	TRBJ1-4	CASMKGDANEKLFF	TGCGCCAGCATGAAGGGGGACGCTAATGAAAAACTGTTTTTT
-	-	TRBV28	TRBJ1-5	CASSLRQISNQPQHF	TGTGCCAGCAGTTTGCGGCAGATTAGCAATCAGCCCCAGCATTTT
-	-	TRBV7-6	TRBJ2-5	CASSLAGSWETQYF	TGTGCCAGCAGCTTAGCGGGGAGTTGGGAGACCCAGTACTTC
-	-	TRBV11-3	TRBJ1-2	CASSPYGYTF	TGTGCCAGCAGCCCGTATGGCTACACCTTC
-	-	TRBV7-3	TRBJ2-5	CASSLWQQETQYF	TGTGCCAGCAGCTTATGGCAACAAGAGACCCAGTACTTC
-	-	TRBV2	TRBJ2-7	CARNRGRGSYEQYF	TGTGCCAGAAATCGAGGTAGGGGCTCCTACGAGCAGTACTTC
-	-	TRBV5-1	TRBJ2-7	CASSLARGLANTYEQYF	TGCGCCAGCAGCTTGGCTAGGGGGCTAGCGAACACCTACGAGCAGTACTTC
TRBD1	-	TRBV5-1	TRBJ2-3	CASSDPQGPDTQYF	TGCGCCAGCAGCGACCCACAGGGGCCAGATACGCAGTATTTT
-	-	TRBV5-1	TRBJ2-3	CASSLRDSTDTQYF	TGCGCCAGCAGCCTCCGGGACAGCACAGATACGCAGTATTTT
-	-	TRBV21-1	TRBJ2-2	CASSKSWVSSGSATGELFF	TGTGCCAGCAGCAAAAGTTGGGTCAGTAGCGGGAGTGCCACCGGGGAGCTGTTTTTT
-	-	TRBV7-2	TRBJ2-7	CASSRTQAYEQYF	TGTGCCAGCAGTCGGACACAGGCCTACGAGCAGTACTTC
-	-	TRBV5-8	TRBJ1-6	CASSLWAGGDSPLHF	TGTGCCAGCAGCTTGTGGGCAGGCGGAGATTCACCCCTCCACTTT